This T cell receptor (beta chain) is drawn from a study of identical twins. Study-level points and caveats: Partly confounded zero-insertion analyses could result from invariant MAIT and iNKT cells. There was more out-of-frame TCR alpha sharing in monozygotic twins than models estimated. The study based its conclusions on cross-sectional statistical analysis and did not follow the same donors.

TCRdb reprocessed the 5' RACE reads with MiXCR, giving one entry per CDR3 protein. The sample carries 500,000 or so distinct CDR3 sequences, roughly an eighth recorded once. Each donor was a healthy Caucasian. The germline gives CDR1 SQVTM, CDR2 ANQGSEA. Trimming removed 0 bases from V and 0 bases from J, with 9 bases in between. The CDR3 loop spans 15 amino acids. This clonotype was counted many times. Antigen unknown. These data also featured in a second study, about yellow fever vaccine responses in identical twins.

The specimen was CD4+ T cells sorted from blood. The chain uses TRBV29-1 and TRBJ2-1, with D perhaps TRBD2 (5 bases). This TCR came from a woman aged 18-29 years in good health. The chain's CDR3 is CSVEDFGDSYNEQFF. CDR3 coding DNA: TGCAGCGTTGAAGATTTCGGGGACTCCTACAATGAGCAGTTCTTC.